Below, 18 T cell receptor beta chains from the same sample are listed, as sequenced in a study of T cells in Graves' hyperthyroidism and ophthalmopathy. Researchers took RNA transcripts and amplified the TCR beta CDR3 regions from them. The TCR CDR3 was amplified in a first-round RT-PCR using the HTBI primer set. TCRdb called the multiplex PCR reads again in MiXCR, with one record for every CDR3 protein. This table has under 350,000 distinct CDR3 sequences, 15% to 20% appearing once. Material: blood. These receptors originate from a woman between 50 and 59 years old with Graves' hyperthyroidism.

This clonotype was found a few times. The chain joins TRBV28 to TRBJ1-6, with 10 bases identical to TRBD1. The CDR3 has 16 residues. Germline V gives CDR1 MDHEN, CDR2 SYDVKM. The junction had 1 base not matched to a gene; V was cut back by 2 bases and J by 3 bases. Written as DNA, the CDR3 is TGTGCCAGCAGTTTAAGGACAGGGGGCTATAATTCACCCCTCCACTTT. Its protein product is CASSLRTGGYNSPLHF.

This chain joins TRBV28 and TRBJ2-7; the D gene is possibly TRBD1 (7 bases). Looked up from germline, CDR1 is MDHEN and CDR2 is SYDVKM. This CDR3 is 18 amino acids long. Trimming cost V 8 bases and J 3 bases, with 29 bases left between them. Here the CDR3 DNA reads TGTGCCAGCCGGCAAACTGGGGGGACCGGGACAGAGATCTACGAGCAGTACTTC. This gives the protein CASRQTGGTGTEIYEQYF.

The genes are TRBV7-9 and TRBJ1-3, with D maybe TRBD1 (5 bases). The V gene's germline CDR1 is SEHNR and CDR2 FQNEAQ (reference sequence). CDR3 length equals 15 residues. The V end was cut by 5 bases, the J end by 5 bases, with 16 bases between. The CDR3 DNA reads TGTGCCAGCAGCGTGTTAAAGGACACAAGAAACACCATATATTTT. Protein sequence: CASSVLKDTRNTIYF.

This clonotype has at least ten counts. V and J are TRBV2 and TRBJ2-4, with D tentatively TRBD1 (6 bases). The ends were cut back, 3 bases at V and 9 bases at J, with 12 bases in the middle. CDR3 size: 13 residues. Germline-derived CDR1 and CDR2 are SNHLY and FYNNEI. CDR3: CASSEEEGGIQYF. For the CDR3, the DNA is TGTGCCAGCAGTGAGGAGGAAGGGGGCATTCAGTACTTC. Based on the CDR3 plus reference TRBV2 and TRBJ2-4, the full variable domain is EPEVTQTPSHQVTQMGQEVILRCVPISNHLYFYWYRQILGQKVEFLVSFYNNEISEKSEIFDDQFSVERPDGSNFTLKIRSTKLEDSAMYFCASSEEEGGIQYFGAGTRLSVL.

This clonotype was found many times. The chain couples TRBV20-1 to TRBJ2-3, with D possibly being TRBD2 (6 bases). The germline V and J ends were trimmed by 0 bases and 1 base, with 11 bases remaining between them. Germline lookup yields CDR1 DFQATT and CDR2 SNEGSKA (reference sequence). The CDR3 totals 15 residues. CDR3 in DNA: TGCAGTGCTAGAGATCAGGAGCGGGGCACAGATACGCAGTATTTT. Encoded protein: CSARDQERGTDTQYF.

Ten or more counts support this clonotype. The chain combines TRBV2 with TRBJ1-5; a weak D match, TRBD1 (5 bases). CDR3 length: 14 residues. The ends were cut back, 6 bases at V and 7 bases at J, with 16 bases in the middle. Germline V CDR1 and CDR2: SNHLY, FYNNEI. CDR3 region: CASSDSIPGQPQHF. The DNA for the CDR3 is TGTGCCAGCAGCGACAGCATCCCGGGGCAGCCCCAGCATTTT.

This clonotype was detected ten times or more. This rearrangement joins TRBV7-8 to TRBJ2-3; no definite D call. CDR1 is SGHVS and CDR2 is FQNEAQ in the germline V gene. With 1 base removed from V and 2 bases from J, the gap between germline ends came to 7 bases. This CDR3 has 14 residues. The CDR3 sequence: CASSLVAYTDTQYF. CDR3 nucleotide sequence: TGTGCCAGCAGCTTAGTTGCTTACACAGATACGCAGTATTTT. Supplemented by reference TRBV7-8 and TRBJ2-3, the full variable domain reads GAGVSQSPRYKVAKRGQDVALRCDPISGHVSLFWYQQALGQGPEFLTYFQNEAQLDKSGLPSDRFFAERPEGSVSTLKIQRTQQEDSAVYLCASSLVAYTDTQYFGPGTRLTVL.

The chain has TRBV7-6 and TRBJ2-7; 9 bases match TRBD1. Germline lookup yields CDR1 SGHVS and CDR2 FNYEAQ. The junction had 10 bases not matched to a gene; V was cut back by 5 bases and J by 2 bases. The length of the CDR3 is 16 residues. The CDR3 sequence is CASSQGQGTPTYEQYF. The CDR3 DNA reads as TGTGCCAGCAGCCAAGGACAGGGGACCCCTACCTACGAGCAGTACTTC.

CDR3: CASSQGQITGYTGELFF. The CDR3 bases are TGCGCCAGCAGTCAGGGACAGATCACGGGCTACACCGGGGAGCTGTTTTTT. This chain joins TRBV10-2 and TRBJ2-2; 7 positions agree with TRBD1. The CDR3 spans 17 residues. Germline V lookup: CDR1 WSHSY, CDR2 SAAADI. Trimming cost V 5 bases and J 3 bases; bases outside gene matches: 12.

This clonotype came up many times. CDR3 amino acids: CASSPPGNTGELFF. The CDR3 nucleotides read TGTGCCAGCTCACCACCAGGGAACACCGGGGAGCTGTTTTTT. V and J are TRBV18 and TRBJ2-2; D gene unclear. V was cut by 0 bases and J by 1 base, with 3 bases left in between. CDR1 and CDR2 (germline): KGHSH, LQKENI. This CDR3 region has 14 residues.

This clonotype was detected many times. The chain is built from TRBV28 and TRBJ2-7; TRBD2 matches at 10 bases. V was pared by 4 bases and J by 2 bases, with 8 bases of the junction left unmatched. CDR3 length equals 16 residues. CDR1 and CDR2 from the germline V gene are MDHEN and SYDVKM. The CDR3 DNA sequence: TGTGCCAGCAGTTCCCCCGTAGCGGGAGGAACCTACGAGCAGTACTTC. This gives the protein CASSSPVAGGTYEQYF.

The CDR3 bases are TGCGCCAGCAGCTTGCCAGGGGAATTTCCCAACTATGGCTACACCTTC. This codes for CASSLPGEFPNYGYTF. The rearrangement uses TRBV5-1 and TRBJ1-2; D possibly corresponds to TRBD1 (6 bases). Germline lookup yields CDR1 SGHRS and CDR2 YFSETQ. Between the trimmed V and J ends, which lost 1 base and 2 bases, there was a span of 15 bases. The CDR3 sequence is 16 residues long.

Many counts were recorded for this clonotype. CDR3 nucleotide sequence: TGCGCCAGCAGCTTGGATGTAGGGGGCAGGACTGAAGCTTTCTTT. Translation gives CASSLDVGGRTEAFF. The rearrangement joins TRBV5-1 to TRBJ1-1; 7 bases match TRBD1. The length of the CDR3 is 15 residues. The V and J ends lost 0 bases and 5 bases, in that order; junction bases with no gene match: 7. Germline V gene data show CDR1 as SGHRS and CDR2 as YFSETQ. Drawing the rest from reference TRBV5-1 and TRBJ1-1, the complete variable domain is KAGVTQTPRYLIKTRGQQVTLSCSPISGHRSVSWYQQTPGQGLQFLFEYFSETQRNKGNFPGRFSGRQFSNSRSEMNVSTLELGDSALYLCASSLDVGGRTEAFFGQGTRLTVV.

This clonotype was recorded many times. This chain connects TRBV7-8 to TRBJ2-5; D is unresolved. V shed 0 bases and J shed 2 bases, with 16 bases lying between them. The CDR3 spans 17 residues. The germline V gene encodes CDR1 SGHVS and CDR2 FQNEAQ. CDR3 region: CASSLAPGGRLQETQYF. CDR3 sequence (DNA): TGTGCCAGCAGCTTAGCCCCCGGTGGCCGATTACAAGAGACCCAGTACTTC.

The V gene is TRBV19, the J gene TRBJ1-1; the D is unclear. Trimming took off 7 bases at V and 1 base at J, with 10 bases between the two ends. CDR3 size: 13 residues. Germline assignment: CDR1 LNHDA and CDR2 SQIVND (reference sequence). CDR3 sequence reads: CASTSAANTEAFF. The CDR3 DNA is TGTGCCAGTACCTCGGCGGCGAACACTGAAGCTTTCTTT. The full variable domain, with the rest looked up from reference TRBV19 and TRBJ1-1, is DGGITQSPKYLFRKEGQNVTLSCEQNLNHDAMYWYRQDPGQGLRLIYYSQIVNDFQKGDIAEGYSVSREKKESFPLTVTSAQKNPTAFYLCASTSAANTEAFFGQGTRLTVV.

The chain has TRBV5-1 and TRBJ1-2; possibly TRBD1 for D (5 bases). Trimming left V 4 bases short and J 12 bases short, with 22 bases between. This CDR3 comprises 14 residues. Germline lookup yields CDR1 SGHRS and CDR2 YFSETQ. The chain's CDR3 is CASSPTTAGWENTF. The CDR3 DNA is TGCGCCAGCAGCCCCACCACGGCAGGGTGGGAAAACACCTTC.

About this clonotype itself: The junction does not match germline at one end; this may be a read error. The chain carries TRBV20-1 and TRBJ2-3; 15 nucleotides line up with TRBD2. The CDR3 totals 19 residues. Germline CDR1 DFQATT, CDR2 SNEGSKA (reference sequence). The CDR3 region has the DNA TGCAGTGCTAGAGATGGGACTAGCGGGGGGCGTGCTAGCACAGATACTCAGTATTTT. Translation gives CSARDGTSGGRASTDTQYF.

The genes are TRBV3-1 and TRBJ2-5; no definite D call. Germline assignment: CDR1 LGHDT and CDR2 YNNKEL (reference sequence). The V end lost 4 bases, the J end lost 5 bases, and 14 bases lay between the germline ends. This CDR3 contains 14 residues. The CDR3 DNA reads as TGTGCCAGCAGCCTCCCCTCATACGCGGAGACCCAGTACTTC. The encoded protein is CASSLPSYAETQYF.